The 24 T cell receptor beta chains presented below share a single source sample, sequenced in a study of blood T cell repertoires in COVID-19. Sequenced by immunoSEQ multiplex PCR; TCRdb stores in-frame clones only, minus some. The top ten hold around 15% of the sample, which has about 110,000 clones, about 84% seen once. The source material was peripheral blood. The receptor source for this set is a woman in her fifties or sixties with acute or convalescent COVID-19.

The J gene is TRBJ2-3, the V gene TRBV10-2, with D perhaps matching TRBD1 (6 bases). From germline, CDR1 is WSHSY and CDR2 SAAADI. The length of the CDR3 is 14 residues. V was cut by 6 bases and J by 0 bases, with 10 bases left in between. The CDR3 coding sequence is TGCGCCAGCAGACGACAGGCTAGCACAGATACGCAGTATTTT. Protein product: CASRRQASTDTQYF.

The gene calls are TRBV5-1 and TRBJ1-1; D is possibly TRBD1 (6 bases). The V end lost 3 bases, the J end lost 4 bases, and 16 bases lay between the germline ends. This CDR3 has 15 amino acids. Germline-derived CDR1 and CDR2 are SGHRS and YFSETQ. This CDR3 reads CASSWGPGEGTEAFF. CDR3 DNA: TGCGCCAGCAGCTGGGGGCCAGGGGAGGGCACTGAAGCTTTCTTT.

The chain uses TRBV2 and TRBJ2-5, with 8 bases identical to TRBD1. This CDR3 region has 16 residues. Unmatched junction bases numbered 13, after V lost 5 bases and J lost 5 bases. Germline V gene sequence: CDR1 SNHLY, CDR2 FYNNEI. The CDR3 sequence: CASSYAGGSLGETQYF. For the CDR3, the DNA is TGTGCCAGCAGTTATGCAGGGGGCAGTTTAGGGGAGACCCAGTACTTC. The whole variable domain, remainder taken from reference TRBV2 and TRBJ2-5, is EPEVTQTPSHQVTQMGQEVILRCVPISNHLYFYWYRQILGQKVEFLVSFYNNEISEKSEIFDDQFSVERPDGSNFTLKIRSTKLEDSAMYFCASSYAGGSLGETQYFGPGTRLLVL.

The V call is TRBV6-6, the J call TRBJ1-6; 9 bases map to TRBD1. The V gene's germline CDR1 is MNHNY and CDR2 SVGAGI (reference sequence). This CDR3 has 16 amino acids. Trimming took 2 bases from V and 9 from J; bases not matched to a gene: 8. CDR3 amino acids: CASSYEGQGGSSPLHF. CDR3 coding DNA: TGTGCCAGCAGTTACGAGGGACAGGGAGGGAGTTCACCCCTCCACTTT.

This clone showed up just a few times. This chain links TRBV19 with TRBJ2-2, with 12 bases matching TRBD2. CDR1 LNHDA and CDR2 SQIVND come from the germline V gene (reference sequence). V lost 4 bases to trimming and J lost 1 base; unmatched junction nucleotides: 7. CDR3 length: 18 amino acids. CDR3 nucleotides: TGTGCCAGTAGTACGGGACTAGCGGGTGGGAGGAACACCGGGGAGCTGTTTTTT. Translated: CASSTGLAGGRNTGELFF. Using reference TRBV19 and TRBJ2-2 for the parts outside the CDR3, the full variable domain is DGGITQSPKYLFRKEGQNVTLSCEQNLNHDAMYWYRQDPGQGLRLIYYSQIVNDFQKGDIAEGYSVSREKKESFPLTVTSAQKNPTAFYLCASSTGLAGGRNTGELFFGEGSRLTVL.

The chain is built from TRBV29-1 and TRBJ2-1; TRBD1 might be the D (6 bases). This CDR3 has 12 residues. Deletions cut 4 bases from V and 8 bases from J, with 12 bases between. Germline CDR1 SQVTM, CDR2 ANQGSEA. The CDR3 coding sequence is TGCAGCGTTGTCAGGGGAGTCTATGAGCAGTTCTTC. This gives the protein CSVVRGVYEQFF.

This chain joins TRBV27 and TRBJ2-7, with 10 bases identical to TRBD1. Germline V gives CDR1 MNHEY, CDR2 SMNVEV (reference sequence). The CDR3 is 13 residues long. The V gene end was trimmed by 8 bases and the J gene end by 6 bases; junction bases not matched to a gene: 7. The CDR3, as DNA: TGTGCCAGCCGTCGGGGGGACAGGGGCGAGCAGTACTTC. It translates to CASRRGDRGEQYF.

This chain joins TRBV5-1 and TRBJ1-2; D remains unclear. The germline V gene has CDR1 SGHRS and CDR2 YFSETQ. Trimming cost V 3 bases and J 0 bases, with 9 bases left between them. The CDR3 is 14 residues long. The CDR3 protein is CASSYRISNYGYTF. For the CDR3, the DNA is TGCGCCAGCAGCTACAGAATATCTAACTATGGCTACACCTTC.

The chain has TRBV20-1 and TRBJ1-2, with 9 bases fitting TRBD1. This CDR3 is built from 11 residues. V gave up 6 bases and J gave up 13 bases; unmatched junction bases: 9. Germline CDR1 reads DFQATT; CDR2 reads SNEGSKA (reference sequence). The CDR3 nucleotides read TGCAGTGCACTGGACAGGGGACTTTGCACCTTC. Its translation is CSALDRGLCTF.

The rearrangement links TRBV3-1 (or the pseudogene TRBV3-2) to TRBJ1-1; D unresolved. Looked up from germline, CDR1 is LGHDT and CDR2 is YNNKEL (reference sequence). CDR3 length: 11 amino acids. V shed 4 bases and J shed 8 bases, with 8 bases lying between them. The CDR3 protein is CASSLSGEAFF. CDR3 bases: TGTGCCAGCAGCCTCTCCGGGGAAGCTTTCTTT.

This chain links TRBV19 with TRBJ1-5; D gene uncertain. V lost 3 bases, J lost 5 bases, and 14 bases lay in between. In germline, CDR1 is LNHDA, CDR2 SQIVND (reference sequence). The CDR3 has 15 residues. CDR3 nucleotides: TGTGCCAGTAGTATTAACGAGGGCGGCGATCAGCCCCAGCATTTT. Its translation: CASSINEGGDQPQHF.

The rearrangement links TRBV29-1 to TRBJ2-3; TRBD2 aligns across 7 bases. Germline values: CDR1 SQVTM, CDR2 ANQGSEA. V lost 2 bases and J lost 0; bases outside the gene matches: 8. The CDR3 runs to 16 residues. In nucleotides, the CDR3 is TGCAGCGTTGAAATTCGTGCGGGAGCGAGCACAGATACGCAGTATTTT. Translated: CSVEIRAGASTDTQYF.

This clone showed up just once. The chain recombines TRBV2 with TRBJ1-3, with D unclear. The V gene's germline CDR1 is SNHLY and CDR2 FYNNEI. Trimming left V 4 bases short and J 3 bases short, with 16 bases between. This CDR3 has 16 residues. CDR3 in DNA: TGTGCCAGCAGTGGCTCGGGAACCAGCCGTGGAAACACCATATATTTT. Amino acids: CASSGSGTSRGNTIYF.

By sample share, this clone is medium-sized. The rearrangement links TRBV6-5 to TRBJ1-1; a possible D gene is TRBD1 (5 bases). CDR3 length equals 13 residues. Germline CDR1 reads MNHEY; CDR2 reads SVGAGI. Between the trimmed V and J ends, which lost 6 bases and 4 bases, there was a span of 12 bases. CDR3 region: CASRGLFGTEAFF. The DNA for the CDR3 is TGTGCCAGCAGGGGGCTGTTCGGCACTGAAGCTTTCTTT.

The chain employs TRBV4-2 and TRBJ2-7; possible D gene TRBD2, 5 bases. The CDR3 has 16 residues. V gave up 0 bases and J gave up 2 bases, with 14 bases separating them. The germline gives CDR1 LGHNA, CDR2 YNFKEQ. In DNA, the CDR3 is TGTGCCAGCAGCCAAGAGGGGAGCGCTACCACCTACGAGCAGTACTTC. Translated, it gives CASSQEGSATTYEQYF.

This clone came up once. The chain employs TRBV19 and TRBJ2-7, with 7 bases matching TRBD1. J was trimmed by 3 bases and V by 1 base; bases with no gene match: 6. From germline, CDR1 is LNHDA and CDR2 SQIVND (reference sequence). This CDR3 comprises 15 residues. For the CDR3, the DNA is TGTGCCAGTAGTATAGTAGGAGACAGGGACTACGAGCAGTACTTC. Encoded protein: CASSIVGDRDYEQYF.

The gene calls are TRBV6-5 and TRBJ2-3, with 7 bases that match TRBD1. CDR1 and CDR2 (germline): MNHEY, SVGAGI. The CDR3 runs to 15 residues. The J segment lost 0 bases and the V segment lost 6 bases, leaving 6 bases of the junction unmatched. CDR3 residues: CASRGQNPSTDTQYF. Written as DNA, the CDR3 is TGTGCCAGCAGGGGACAGAATCCTAGCACAGATACGCAGTATTTT.

The genes are TRBV12-3 or TRBV12-4 and TRBJ2-7, with D perhaps TRBD1 (5 bases). This CDR3 region has 13 residues. V lost 6 bases, J lost 2 bases, and 11 bases lay in between. CDR3 bases: TGTGCCAGCAGCCCGGCGGACACCTACGAGCAGTACTTC. Residues: CASSPADTYEQYF.

The rearrangement joins TRBV5-5 to TRBJ1-1, with a possible D match to TRBD1 (5 bases). The germline CDR1 and CDR2 sequences are SGHKS and YYEKEE (reference sequence). V lost 4 bases and J lost 1, with 8 bases in between. The CDR3 is 13 residues long. CDR3 coding DNA: TGTGCCAGCAGCGACGACAGGAACACTGAAGCTTTCTTT. This gives the protein CASSDDRNTEAFF.

The chain couples TRBV5-1 to TRBJ2-3; maybe TRBD2 (5 bases). The length of the CDR3 is 16 residues. CDR1 SGHRS and CDR2 YFSETQ come from the germline V gene. The germline V and J ends were trimmed by 0 bases and 1 base, with 12 bases remaining between them. The CDR3, as DNA: TGCGCCAGCAGCTTGGAGGGCAGAGCGGGCACAGATACGCAGTATTTT. This sequence encodes CASSLEGRAGTDTQYF.

The chain is built from TRBV7-6 and TRBJ2-3; 8 positions agree with TRBD1. The V segment lost 5 bases and the J segment 6 bases; nucleotides outside the gene matches: 4. The CDR3 is 13 residues long. CDR1 is SGHVS, CDR2 FNYEAQ, per germline. The CDR3 coding sequence is TGTGCCAGCAGCCTGGACAGGGAGGATACGCAGTATTTT. It translates to CASSLDREDTQYF.

V usage is TRBV5-4 and J usage is TRBJ2-1; TRBD2 matches 13 bases. Germline V lookup: CDR1 SGHNT, CDR2 YYREEE (reference sequence). The junction had 6 bases not matched to a gene; V was cut back by 3 bases and J by 9 bases. This CDR3 region has 15 residues. The CDR3 DNA reads TGTGCCAGCAGCTCCGGACTAGCGGGAGTAGCTGAGCAGTTCTTC. It encodes CASSSGLAGVAEQFF. Full variable domain (missing parts from reference TRBV5-4 and TRBJ2-1): ETGVTQSPTHLIKTRGQQVTLRCSSQSGHNTVSWYQQALGQGPQFIFQYYREEENGRGNFPPRFSGLQFPNYSSELNVNALELDDSALYLCASSSGLAGVAEQFFGPGTRLTVL.

This clone was picked up a small number of times. J is TRBJ1-1 and V is TRBV2; 7 bases match TRBD1. V trimming: 6 bases; J trimming: 5 bases; junction bases outside the gene matches: 9. Germline values: CDR1 SNHLY, CDR2 FYNNEI. The CDR3 runs 14 residues. CDR3 residues: CASRSDRVQTEAFF. CDR3 DNA: TGTGCCAGCAGATCCGACAGGGTTCAGACTGAAGCTTTCTTT. The whole variable domain, remainder taken from reference TRBV2 and TRBJ1-1, is EPEVTQTPSHQVTQMGQEVILRCVPISNHLYFYWYRQILGQKVEFLVSFYNNEISEKSEIFDDQFSVERPDGSNFTLKIRSTKLEDSAMYFCASRSDRVQTEAFFGQGTRLTVV.

The rearrangement uses TRBV15 and TRBJ2-3; D ambiguous. The germline V and J ends were trimmed by 1 base and 2 bases, with 7 bases remaining between them. Germline V gene lookup returns CDR1 LNHNV and CDR2 YYDKDF (reference sequence). CDR3 length: 14 amino acids. The CDR3 reads CATSRAQFTDTQYF. As DNA, the CDR3 is TGTGCCACCAGCAGAGCACAGTTCACAGATACGCAGTATTTT.